The T cell receptor (beta chain) under discussion was sequenced for a study of blood T cell repertoires in COVID-19. Study information: PBMCs, B-cell-depleted T cells, or T cells were the source of the cDNA or gDNA that made up the material.

V lost 3 bases to trimming and J lost 4 bases; unmatched junction nucleotides: 6. This CDR3 region has 15 residues. Germline V gene data show CDR1 as LNHDA and CDR2 as SQIVND (reference sequence). The sample holds one count of this clone. Using immunoSEQ multiplex PCR, the repertoire was profiled, and TCRdb retains in-frame clones only, with some absent. This table has 250,000 to 300,000 clones, roughly 91% appearing once. The V call is TRBV19, the J call TRBJ2-1, with 7 bases fitting TRBD2. The clonotype originates from a woman aged 40 to 50 with acute COVID-19. The sample consisted of PBMCs or T cells enriched from blood (not recorded which). CDR3 nucleotides: TGTGCCAGTAGTATGGAAGGACTAGATTACAATGAGCAGTTCTTC. It codes for CASSMEGLDYNEQFF.